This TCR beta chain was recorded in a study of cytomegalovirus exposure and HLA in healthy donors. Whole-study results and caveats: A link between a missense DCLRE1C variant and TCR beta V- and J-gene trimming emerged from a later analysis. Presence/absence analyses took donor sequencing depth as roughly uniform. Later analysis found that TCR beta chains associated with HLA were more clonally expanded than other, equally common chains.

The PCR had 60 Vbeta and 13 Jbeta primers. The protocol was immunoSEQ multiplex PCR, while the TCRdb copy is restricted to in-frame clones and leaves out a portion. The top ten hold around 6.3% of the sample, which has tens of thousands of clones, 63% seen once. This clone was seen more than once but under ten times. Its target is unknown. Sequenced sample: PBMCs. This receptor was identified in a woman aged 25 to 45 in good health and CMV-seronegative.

CDR3 protein: CASSLEGGGAFF. Written as DNA, the CDR3 is TGTGCCAGCAGCTTGGAAGGGGGGGGAGCTTTCTTT. The V and J genes are TRBV7-4 and TRBJ1-1, with TRBD1 as a possible D gene (6 bases). V was cut by 3 bases and J by 10 bases, with 12 bases left in between. Germline V gene data show CDR1 as SGHVT and CDR2 as SQSDAQ. The CDR3 is 12 amino acids.